Below are 20 T cell receptor beta chains sequenced from a single sample in a study of cytomegalovirus exposure and HLA in healthy donors. The PCR used 60 Vbeta and 13 Jbeta primers. TCRdb keeps only in-frame clones here, not all; method: immunoSEQ multiplex PCR. The sample lists 100,000 or so clones; approximately 80% were seen once. The sample was PBMCs. The receptors were gathered from a man aged 25-40 years in good health and CMV-seropositive.

This chain uses TRBV5-1 with TRBJ2-5; TRBD1 aligns across 9 bases. This CDR3 has 16 amino acids. V was pared by 4 bases and J by 1 base, with 8 bases of the junction left unmatched. The germline V gene encodes CDR1 SGHRS and CDR2 YFSETQ. The CDR3 region is CASSITGQGIQETQYF. CDR3 DNA: TGCGCCAGCAGCATAACGGGACAGGGCATCCAAGAGACCCAGTACTTC.

This chain uses TRBV19 with TRBJ2-4, with unresolved D. Deletions cut 1 base from V and 0 bases from J, with 4 bases between. The CDR3 is 14 residues long. CDR1 LNHDA and CDR2 SQIVND come from the germline V gene (reference sequence). The chain's CDR3 is CASSIVLAKNIQYF. The CDR3 nucleotides read TGTGCCAGTAGTATAGTACTAGCCAAAAACATTCAGTACTTC. Full variable domain (missing parts from reference TRBV19 and TRBJ2-4): DGGITQSPKYLFRKEGQNVTLSCEQNLNHDAMYWYRQDPGQGLRLIYYSQIVNDFQKGDIAEGYSVSREKKESFPLTVTSAQKNPTAFYLCASSIVLAKNIQYFGAGTRLSVL.

The chain combines TRBV27 with TRBJ2-7, with 8 positions matching TRBD2. The CDR3 totals 15 residues. From germline, CDR1 is MNHEY and CDR2 SMNVEV (reference sequence). The V segment lost 3 bases and the J segment 0 bases; nucleotides outside the gene matches: 4. In DNA, the CDR3 is TGTGCCAGCAGTTTTCTAGCGGGCAACTCCTACGAGCAGTACTTC. This encodes CASSFLAGNSYEQYF.

V and J are TRBV2 and TRBJ2-5; 14 bases are shared with TRBD2. Germline-derived CDR1 and CDR2 are SNHLY and FYNNEI. The CDR3 totals 17 residues. The V segment lost 5 bases and the J segment 5 bases; nucleotides outside the gene matches: 10. The CDR3 here is CASSFGTSGRYGETQYF. For the CDR3, the DNA is TGTGCCAGCAGTTTCGGGACTAGCGGGAGATATGGGGAGACCCAGTACTTC.

The chain recombines TRBV5-8 with TRBJ1-1, with TRBD1 matching over 8 bases. Trimming at V came to 2 bases and at J to 10 bases, leaving 19 bases not matched to a gene. Germline-derived CDR1 and CDR2 are SGHTS and YDEGEE. This CDR3 has 17 amino acids. The CDR3 loop is CASSFLDRRGLVSGAFF. CDR3 DNA: TGTGCCAGCAGCTTTCTCGATCGCAGGGGGCTCGTGAGCGGAGCTTTCTTT.

The chain recombines TRBV9 with TRBJ2-3; 10 nucleotides align to TRBD2. V dropped 3 bases and J dropped 3; count of bases not matched to a gene: 4. The germline CDR1 and CDR2 sequences are SGDLS and YYNGEE. The CDR3 consists of 15 residues. The CDR3 sequence: CASSASGSQTDTQYF. The CDR3 bases are TGTGCCAGCAGCGCTAGCGGGAGTCAAACAGATACGCAGTATTTT.

This clone was counted once. This rearrangement joins TRBV7-2 to TRBJ1-4; a weak D match, TRBD1 (6 bases). The germline V and J ends were trimmed by 6 bases and 7 bases, with 24 bases remaining between them. The CDR3 is 17 amino acids. Germline loops: CDR1 SGHTA, CDR2 FQGNSA. CDR3 amino acids: CASSQEGVGGHGEKLFF. Written as DNA, the CDR3 is TGTGCCAGCAGTCAAGAGGGGGTGGGGGGGCACGGTGAAAAACTGTTTTTT.

J is TRBJ1-1 and V is TRBV28, with D perhaps matching TRBD1 (6 bases). V gave up 6 bases and J gave up 2 bases, with 16 bases separating them. The CDR3 spans 15 residues. Germline loops: CDR1 MDHEN, CDR2 SYDVKM. The CDR3 DNA is TGTGCCAGCAGACTTTCTCAGGGGAGAAACACTGAAGCTTTCTTT. This gives the protein CASRLSQGRNTEAFF.

The chain uses TRBV27 and TRBJ2-5, with 9 bases fitting TRBD1. In germline, CDR1 is MNHEY, CDR2 SMNVEV (reference sequence). V was pared by 6 bases and J by 7 bases, with 12 bases of the junction left unmatched. The CDR3 has 15 residues. CDR3 residues: CASSRRDRETGTQYF. The CDR3, as DNA: TGTGCCAGCAGCCGCCGGGACAGGGAGACGGGGACCCAGTACTTC.

The J gene is TRBJ2-7, the V gene TRBV4-2; perhaps TRBD2 as D (6 bases). This CDR3 spans 15 amino acids. The V gene's germline CDR1 is LGHNA and CDR2 YNFKEQ. The ends were cut back, 0 bases at V and 4 bases at J, with 13 bases in the middle. The CDR3 region has the DNA TGTGCCAGCAGCCAAGATCCGGCGAGCGGGTACGAGCAGTACTTC. This codes for CASSQDPASGYEQYF.

The V call is TRBV4-2, the J call TRBJ2-7; 9 positions agree with TRBD2. The CDR3 extends over 18 amino acids. After removal of 4 bases from V and 3 bases from J, the junction contained 16 bases not matched to a gene. From germline, CDR1 is LGHNA and CDR2 YNFKEQ. CDR3 residues: CASSLGRRSGRGGYEQYF. CDR3 in DNA: TGTGCCAGCAGCCTAGGCCGACGTAGCGGGAGAGGCGGCTACGAGCAGTACTTC.

The chain combines TRBV10-3 with TRBJ2-7, with TRBD1 identical over 9 bases. From germline, CDR1 is ENHRY and CDR2 SYGVKD. V dropped 3 bases and J dropped 4; count of bases not matched to a gene: 4. The CDR3 has 14 residues. CDR3 in DNA: TGTGCCATCAGTGACCGGACAGGGGATTACGAGCAGTACTTC. This sequence encodes CAISDRTGDYEQYF.

The chain recombines TRBV30 with TRBJ1-1; tentatively, D is TRBD1 (5 bases). This CDR3 comprises 13 residues. V dropped 6 bases and J dropped 6 bases, with 17 bases sitting between them. Germline values: CDR1 GTSNPN, CDR2 SVGIG (reference sequence). The CDR3 sequence: CACPSGRLAEAFF. For the CDR3, the DNA is TGTGCCTGCCCCTCAGGGCGGTTGGCTGAAGCTTTCTTT.

This CDR3 reads CASSDTGDTGELFF. The CDR3 DNA follows: TGTGCCAGCAGTGACACAGGGGACACCGGGGAGCTGTTTTTT. The V and J genes are TRBV6-4 and TRBJ2-2; TRBD1 matches 7 bases. The germline gives CDR1 MRHNA, CDR2 SNTAGT. Losses at the gene ends were 2 bases for V and 3 bases for J; bases not matched to a gene: 0. The CDR3 covers 14 residues.

In its sample, this clone was seen a few times. The genes are TRBV7-9 and TRBJ1-1; D gene unclear. The germline gives CDR1 SEHNR, CDR2 FQNEAQ (reference sequence). The length of the CDR3 is 14 residues. Trimming cost V 3 bases and J 1 base, with 9 bases left between them. DNA of the CDR3: TGTGCCAGCAGCTTCAAGGAGGGGAACACTGAAGCTTTCTTT. Its protein is CASSFKEGNTEAFF.

The chain has TRBV19 and TRBJ1-5; D might be TRBD1 (6 bases). Looked up from germline, CDR1 is LNHDA and CDR2 is SQIVND (reference sequence). Trimming stripped 7 bases from V and 3 bases from J, with 16 bases between. CDR3 length equals 15 residues. The CDR3 sequence: CASTPGGGFNQPQHF. The CDR3 DNA reads TGTGCCAGTACCCCGGGGGGCGGATTCAATCAGCCCCAGCATTTT. Full variable domain (rest looked up from reference TRBV19 and TRBJ1-5): DGGITQSPKYLFRKEGQNVTLSCEQNLNHDAMYWYRQDPGQGLRLIYYSQIVNDFQKGDIAEGYSVSREKKESFPLTVTSAQKNPTAFYLCASTPGGGFNQPQHFGDGTRLSIL.

CDR3 bases: TGTGCCAGCAGCCTTATTGTAGACACCATATATTTT. As protein: CASSLIVDTIYF. The genes are TRBV6-1 and TRBJ1-3; D not resolved. Germline-derived CDR1 and CDR2 are MNHNS and SASEGT. This CDR3 is built from 12 residues. The V gene lost 6 bases and the J gene lost 8 bases, with 11 bases spanning the gap.

The genes are TRBV29-1 and TRBJ1-2; TRBD1 aligns across 7 bases. V lost 0 bases and J lost 1; bases outside the gene matches: 5. Germline V gene lookup returns CDR1 SQVTM and CDR2 ANQGSEA. This CDR3 contains 15 residues. The CDR3 nucleotides read TGCAGCGTTGAAGAGAGGGGGCCTATTAACTATGGCTACACCTTC. Its protein product is CSVEERGPINYGYTF.

The chain couples TRBV19 to TRBJ2-7; TRBD1 matches at 7 bases. This CDR3 region has 14 residues. The J segment lost 0 bases and the V segment lost 10 bases, leaving 9 bases of the junction unmatched. Germline V gives CDR1 LNHDA, CDR2 SQIVND (reference sequence). The CDR3 DNA follows: TGTGCCACCAGGGAGACAGGGTCCTCCTACGAGCAGTACGTC. Translated, it gives CATRETGSSYEQYV.

This rearrangement joins TRBV9 to TRBJ2-3; 9 bases agree with TRBD1. Trimming at V came to 0 bases and at J to 2 bases, leaving 4 bases not matched to a gene. This CDR3 region has 16 residues. CDR1 is SGDLS, CDR2 YYNGEE, per germline. This CDR3 is CASSVVDRGDTDTQYF. CDR3 nucleotide sequence: TGTGCCAGCAGCGTAGTGGACAGGGGAGACACAGATACGCAGTATTTT.